This T cell receptor (beta chain) was captured in a study of shared clonotypes between healthy human individuals. Study as a whole: With ages of 18 to 49, the donors were a couple of women and a few men.

Adult Caucasians living in Nashville, Tennessee made up all of the donors. Unsorted PBMC DNA went through sequencing on ten immunoSEQ deep assay plates. Assay: immunoSEQ multiplex PCR; the TCRdb copy retains only in-frame clones and omits some. This table holds roughly 490,000 clones, approximately 80% found once. Study-wide findings and caveats: Donor scarcity curtailed the genetic and exposure-history diversity represented herein.

Germline V CDR1 and CDR2: SGHDN, FVKESK. The CDR3 extends over 14 amino acids. The V gene end was trimmed by 0 bases and the J gene end by 8 bases; junction bases not matched to a gene: 4. Comments on this clone: What it recognizes is unknown.

This TCR derives from a middle-aged woman in good health. Some clones in this sample may be carry-over from other donors' samples. This rearrangement joins TRBV14 to TRBJ2-1; 7 bases align to TRBD1. Sequenced sample: PBMCs. The DNA for the CDR3 is TGTGCCAGCAGCCAAGAGGCAGGGGGATATGAGCAGTTCTTC. The encoded protein is CASSQEAGGYEQFF.